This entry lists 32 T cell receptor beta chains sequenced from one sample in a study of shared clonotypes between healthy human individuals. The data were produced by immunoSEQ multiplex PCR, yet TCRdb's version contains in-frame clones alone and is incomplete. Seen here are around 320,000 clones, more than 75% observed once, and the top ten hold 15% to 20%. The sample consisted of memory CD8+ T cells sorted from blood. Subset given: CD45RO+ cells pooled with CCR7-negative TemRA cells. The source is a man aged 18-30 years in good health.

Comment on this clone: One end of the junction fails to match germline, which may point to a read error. This chain's CDR3 is CSSSKADQATQYF. The DNA of the CDR3 is TGCAGTTCCAGTAAGGCAGACCAAGCGACCCAGTACTTC. The J gene is TRBJ2-5, the V gene TRBV29-1, with unresolved D. The length of the CDR3 is 13 residues. Per the germline V gene, CDR1 is SQVTM and CDR2 is ANQGSEA.

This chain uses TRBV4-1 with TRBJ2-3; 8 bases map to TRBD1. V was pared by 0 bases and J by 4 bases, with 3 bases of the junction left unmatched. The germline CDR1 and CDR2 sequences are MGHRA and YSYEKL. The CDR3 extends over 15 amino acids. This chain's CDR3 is CASSQDPTGADTQYF. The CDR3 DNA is TGCGCCAGCAGCCAAGATCCGACAGGGGCAGATACGCAGTATTTT.

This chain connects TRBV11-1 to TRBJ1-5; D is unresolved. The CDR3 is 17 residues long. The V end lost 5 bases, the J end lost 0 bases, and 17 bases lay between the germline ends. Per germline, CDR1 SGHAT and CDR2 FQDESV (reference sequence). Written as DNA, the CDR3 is TGTGCCAGCAGCCCCTACCCCAAGGTTCATAGCAATCAGCCCCAGCATTTT. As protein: CASSPYPKVHSNQPQHF. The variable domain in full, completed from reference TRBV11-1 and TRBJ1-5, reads EAEVAQSPRYKITEKSQAVAFWCDPISGHATLYWYRQILGQGPELLVQFQDESVVDDSQLPKDRFSAERLKGVDSTLKIQPAELGDSAMYLCASSPYPKVHSNQPQHFGDGTRLSIL.

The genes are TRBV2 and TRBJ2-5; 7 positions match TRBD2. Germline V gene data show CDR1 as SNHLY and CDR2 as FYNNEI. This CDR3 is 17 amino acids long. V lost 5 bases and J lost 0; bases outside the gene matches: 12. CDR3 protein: CASSSDSSGGYQETQYF. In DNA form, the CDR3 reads TGTGCCAGCAGTAGCGACTCTAGCGGAGGGTACCAAGAGACCCAGTACTTC.

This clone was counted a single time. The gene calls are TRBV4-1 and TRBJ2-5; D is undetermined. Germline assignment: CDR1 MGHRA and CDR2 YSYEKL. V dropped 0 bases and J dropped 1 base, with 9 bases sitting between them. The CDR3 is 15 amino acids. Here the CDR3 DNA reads TGCGCCAGCAGCCAAGACCCAGCGCTCCAAGAGACCCAGTACTTC. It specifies CASSQDPALQETQYF.

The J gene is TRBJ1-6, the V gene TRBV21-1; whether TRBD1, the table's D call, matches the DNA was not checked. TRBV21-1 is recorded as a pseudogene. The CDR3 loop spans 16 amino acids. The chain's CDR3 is CASSSLAGGENSPLHF. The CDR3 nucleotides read TGTGCCAGCAGCAGTCTCGCAGGGGGCGAAAACTCACCCCTCCACTTT.

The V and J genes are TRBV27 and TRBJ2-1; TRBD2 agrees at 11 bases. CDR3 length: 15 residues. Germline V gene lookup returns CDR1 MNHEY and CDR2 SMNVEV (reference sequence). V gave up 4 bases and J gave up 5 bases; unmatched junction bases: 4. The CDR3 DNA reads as TGTGCCAGCAGTTCGCTAGCGGGAGGTGACAATGAGCAGTTCTTC. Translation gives CASSSLAGGDNEQFF.

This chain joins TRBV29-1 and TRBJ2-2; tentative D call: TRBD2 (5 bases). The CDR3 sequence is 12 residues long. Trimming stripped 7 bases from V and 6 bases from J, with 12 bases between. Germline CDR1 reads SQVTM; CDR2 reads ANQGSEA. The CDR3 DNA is TGCAGCGCCGGGGAAGTGTCCGGGGAGCTGTTTTTT. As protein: CSAGEVSGELFF.

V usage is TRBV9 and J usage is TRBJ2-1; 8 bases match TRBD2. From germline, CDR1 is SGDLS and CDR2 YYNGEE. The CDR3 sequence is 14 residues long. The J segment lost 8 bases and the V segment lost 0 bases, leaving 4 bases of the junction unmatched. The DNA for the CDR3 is TGTGCCAGCAGCGTAGCGGCGGGAGGAGATGAGCAGTTCTTC. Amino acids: CASSVAAGGDEQFF. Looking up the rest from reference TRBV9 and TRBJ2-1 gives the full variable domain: DSGVTQTPKHLITATGQRVTLRCSPRSGDLSVYWYQQSLDQGLQFLIQYYNGEERAKGNILERFSAQQFPDLHSELNLSSLELGDSALYFCASSVAAGGDEQFFGPGTRLTVL.

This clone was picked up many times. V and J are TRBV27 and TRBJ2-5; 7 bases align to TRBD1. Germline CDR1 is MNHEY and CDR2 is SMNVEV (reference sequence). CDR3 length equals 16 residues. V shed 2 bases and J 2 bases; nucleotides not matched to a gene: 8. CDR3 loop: CASSLHTGVIQETQYF. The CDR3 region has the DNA TGTGCCAGCAGTTTACACACAGGGGTAATTCAAGAGACCCAGTACTTC.

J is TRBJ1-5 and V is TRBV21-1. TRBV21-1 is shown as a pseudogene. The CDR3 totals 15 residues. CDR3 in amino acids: CASSNGGVGGQPQHF. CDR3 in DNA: TGTGCCAGCAGCAACGGAGGGGTCGGCGGTCAGCCCCAGCATTTT.

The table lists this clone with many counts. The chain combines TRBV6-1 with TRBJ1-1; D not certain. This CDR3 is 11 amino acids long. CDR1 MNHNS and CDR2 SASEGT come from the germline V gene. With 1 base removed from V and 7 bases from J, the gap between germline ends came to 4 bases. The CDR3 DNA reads TGTGCCAGCAGTGAAGTTGGTGAAGCTTTCTTT. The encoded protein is CASSEVGEAFF.

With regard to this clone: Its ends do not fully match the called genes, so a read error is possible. The DNA of the CDR3 is TGTGCCTGGGGTGTGGTGGGACTAGCGGCTAGACCCACAGATACGCAGTATTTT. It codes for CAWGVVGLAARPTDTQYF. The rearrangement joins TRBV30 to TRBJ2-3, with 11 bases fitting TRBD2. The CDR3 contains 18 residues. The germline V gene has CDR1 GTSNPN and CDR2 SVGIG (reference sequence).

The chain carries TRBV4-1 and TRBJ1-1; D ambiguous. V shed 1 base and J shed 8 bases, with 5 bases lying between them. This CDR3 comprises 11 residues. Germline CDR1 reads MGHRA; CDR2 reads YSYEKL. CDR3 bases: TGCGCCAGCAGCCAAGGGGTGGAAGCTTTCTTT. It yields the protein CASSQGVEAFF.

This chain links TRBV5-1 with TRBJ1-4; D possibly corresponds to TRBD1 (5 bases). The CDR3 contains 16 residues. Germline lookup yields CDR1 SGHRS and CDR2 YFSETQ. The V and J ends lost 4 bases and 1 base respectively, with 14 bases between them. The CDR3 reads CASSQRGVGTNEKLFF. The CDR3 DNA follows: TGCGCCAGCAGCCAGCGGGGCGTGGGAACTAATGAAAAACTGTTTTTT.

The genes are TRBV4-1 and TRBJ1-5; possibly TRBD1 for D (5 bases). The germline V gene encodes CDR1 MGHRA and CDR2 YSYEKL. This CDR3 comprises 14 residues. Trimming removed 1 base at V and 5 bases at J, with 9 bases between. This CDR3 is CASSQAGMDQPQHF. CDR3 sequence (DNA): TGCGCCAGCAGCCAAGCAGGGATGGATCAGCCCCAGCATTTT.

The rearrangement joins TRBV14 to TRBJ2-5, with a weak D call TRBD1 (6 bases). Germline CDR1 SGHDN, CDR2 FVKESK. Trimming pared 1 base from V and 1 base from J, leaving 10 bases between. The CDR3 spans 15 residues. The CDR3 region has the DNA TGTGCCAGCAGCCAAGGGACAGCACCCCAAGAGACCCAGTACTTC. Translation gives CASSQGTAPQETQYF.

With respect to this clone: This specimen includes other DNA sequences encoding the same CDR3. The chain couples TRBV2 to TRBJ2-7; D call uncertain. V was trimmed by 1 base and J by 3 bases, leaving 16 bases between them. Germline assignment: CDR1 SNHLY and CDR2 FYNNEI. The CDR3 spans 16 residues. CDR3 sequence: CASSEGLAGSLYEQYF. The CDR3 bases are TGTGCCAGCAGTGAAGGATTGGCAGGAAGTCTCTACGAGCAGTACTTC.

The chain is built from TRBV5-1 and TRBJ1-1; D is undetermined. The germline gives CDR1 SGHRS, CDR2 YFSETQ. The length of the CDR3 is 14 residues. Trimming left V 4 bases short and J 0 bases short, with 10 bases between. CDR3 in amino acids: CASSAGRLNTEAFF. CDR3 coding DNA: TGCGCCAGCAGCGCCGGACGGTTGAACACTGAAGCTTTCTTT. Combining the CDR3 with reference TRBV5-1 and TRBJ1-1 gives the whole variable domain KAGVTQTPRYLIKTRGQQVTLSCSPISGHRSVSWYQQTPGQGLQFLFEYFSETQRNKGNFPGRFSGRQFSNSRSEMNVSTLELGDSALYLCASSAGRLNTEAFFGQGTRLTVV.

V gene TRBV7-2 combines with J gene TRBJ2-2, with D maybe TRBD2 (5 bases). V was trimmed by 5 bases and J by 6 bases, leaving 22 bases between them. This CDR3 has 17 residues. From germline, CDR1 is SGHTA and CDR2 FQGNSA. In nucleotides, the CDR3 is TGTGCCAGCAGCAATAACGCCCCGGTACTAGAGTCCGGGGAGCTGTTTTTT. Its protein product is CASSNNAPVLESGELFF.

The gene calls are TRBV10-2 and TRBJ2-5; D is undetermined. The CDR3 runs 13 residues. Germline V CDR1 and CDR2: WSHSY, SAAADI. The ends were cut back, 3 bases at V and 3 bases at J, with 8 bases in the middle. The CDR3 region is CASSEFWEETQYF. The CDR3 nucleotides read TGCGCCAGCAGTGAATTTTGGGAAGAGACCCAGTACTTC.

As DNA, the CDR3 is TGCGCCAGCAGCTATAACAGGGTGAGGAACACTGAAGCTTTCTTT. This codes for CASSYNRVRNTEAFF. The chain is built from TRBV5-1 and TRBJ1-1, with a weak D call TRBD1 (6 bases). Deletions cut 3 bases from V and 1 base from J, with 13 bases between. Germline V gives CDR1 SGHRS, CDR2 YFSETQ. The length of the CDR3 is 15 residues.

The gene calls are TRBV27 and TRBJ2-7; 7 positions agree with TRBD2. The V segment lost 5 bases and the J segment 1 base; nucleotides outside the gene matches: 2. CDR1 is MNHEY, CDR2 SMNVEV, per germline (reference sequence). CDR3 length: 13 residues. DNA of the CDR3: TGTGCCAGCAGTGGACTAGATTCCTACGAGCAGTACTTC. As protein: CASSGLDSYEQYF.

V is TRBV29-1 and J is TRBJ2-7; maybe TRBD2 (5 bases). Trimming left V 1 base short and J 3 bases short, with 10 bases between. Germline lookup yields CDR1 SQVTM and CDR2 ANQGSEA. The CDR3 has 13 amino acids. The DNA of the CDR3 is TGCAGCGTTGAAGTGAGGGCAGACTACGAGCAGTACTTC. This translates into CSVEVRADYEQYF.

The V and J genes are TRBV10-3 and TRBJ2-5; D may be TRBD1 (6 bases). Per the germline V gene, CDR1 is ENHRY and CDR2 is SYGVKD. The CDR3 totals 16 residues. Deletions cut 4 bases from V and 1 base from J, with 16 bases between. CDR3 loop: CAISGYRDTIQETQYF. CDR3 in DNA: TGTGCCATCAGTGGCTACAGGGACACCATCCAAGAGACCCAGTACTTC.

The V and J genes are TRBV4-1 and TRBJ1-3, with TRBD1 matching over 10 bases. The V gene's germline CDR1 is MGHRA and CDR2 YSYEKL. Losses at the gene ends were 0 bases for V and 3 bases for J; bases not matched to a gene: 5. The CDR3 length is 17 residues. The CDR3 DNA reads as TGCGCCAGCAGCCAAGATCGGACAGGGGGTTATGGAAACACCATATATTTT. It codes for CASSQDRTGGYGNTIYF.

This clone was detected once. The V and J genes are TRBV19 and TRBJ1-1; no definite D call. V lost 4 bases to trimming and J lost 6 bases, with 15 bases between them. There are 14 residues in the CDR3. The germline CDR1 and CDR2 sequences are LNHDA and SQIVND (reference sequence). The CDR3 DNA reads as TGTGCCAGTAGTAACGAGGTAGAAGGGCCTGAAGCTTTCTTT. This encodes CASSNEVEGPEAFF.

Written as DNA, the CDR3 is TGTGCCAGCACCTTCCCCCGGGGACAGCCGAACACCGGGGAGCTGTTTTTT. This translates into CASTFPRGQPNTGELFF. The rearrangement links TRBV9 to TRBJ2-2; 7 nucleotides align to TRBD1. The CDR3 extends over 17 amino acids. With 6 bases clipped from V and 0 bases from J, the junction kept 11 bases outside the gene matches. Germline V CDR1 and CDR2: SGDLS, YYNGEE.

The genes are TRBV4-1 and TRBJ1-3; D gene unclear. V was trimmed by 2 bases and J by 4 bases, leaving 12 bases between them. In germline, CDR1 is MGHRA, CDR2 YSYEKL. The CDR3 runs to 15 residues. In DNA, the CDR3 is TGCGCCAGCAGCCAAATCCACACGTCCGGAAACACCATATATTTT. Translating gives CASSQIHTSGNTIYF.

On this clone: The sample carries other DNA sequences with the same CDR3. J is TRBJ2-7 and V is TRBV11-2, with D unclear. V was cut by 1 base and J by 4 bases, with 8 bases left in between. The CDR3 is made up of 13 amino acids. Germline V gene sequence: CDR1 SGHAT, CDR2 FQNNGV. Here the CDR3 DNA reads TGTGCCAGCAGCTTAGGTACTGGTTACGAGCAGTACTTC. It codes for CASSLGTGYEQYF.

The DNA for the CDR3 is TGTGCCAGCAGCTTGGCCCTCCCAGTCGAGCAGTACTTC. As protein: CASSLALPVEQYF. The rearrangement uses TRBV5-6 and TRBJ2-7, with D unresolved. Trimming left V 0 bases short and J 6 bases short, with 10 bases between. Germline V gene data show CDR1 as SGHDT and CDR2 as YYEEEE. The CDR3 extends over 13 amino acids.

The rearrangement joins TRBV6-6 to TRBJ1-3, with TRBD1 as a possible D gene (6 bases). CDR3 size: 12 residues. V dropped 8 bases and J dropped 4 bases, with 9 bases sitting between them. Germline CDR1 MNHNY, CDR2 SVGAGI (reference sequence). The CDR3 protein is CASEGDGNTIYF. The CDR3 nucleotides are TGTGCCAGCGAGGGGGACGGAAACACCATATATTTT.